This T cell receptor (beta chain) was found in a study of cytomegalovirus exposure and HLA in healthy donors. About the research overall: Samples from HLA-typed donors yielded 65 million to 90 million unique TCRs in an early data release.

Looked up from germline, CDR1 is MNHEY and CDR2 is SVGAGI. Trimming took off 5 bases at V and 3 bases at J, with 10 bases between the two ends. CDR3 length equals 14 residues. Points from the study as a whole: A previous analysis found most TCR beta V segments productive roughly 87% or roughly 30% of the time. Most of the CMV-associated TCR beta chains (in a later analysis) appeared to be HLA-restricted. Further analysis, carried out later, found HLA-associated TCR beta chains more clonally expanded than equally common other chains.

With respect to this clone: Its antigen remains unidentified.

This PCR relied on a set of 60 Vbeta primers and 13 Jbeta primers. Using immunoSEQ multiplex PCR, the repertoire was profiled, and TCRdb retains in-frame clones only, with some absent. This sample yields approximately 190,000 clones, of which 75% to 85% are seen a single time; 0.8% belongs to the top ten. The source is a woman under 30 in good health and CMV-seronegative. The gene calls are TRBV6-5 and TRBJ1-4; a possible D gene is TRBD1 (5 bases). Sequencing was done on a sample of PBMCs. The CDR3 protein is CASSPGKSNEKLFF. For the CDR3, the DNA is TGTGCCAGCAGTCCAGGGAAATCTAATGAAAAACTGTTTTTT.